This TCR beta chain was profiled in a study of T cell changes during pregnancy in multiple sclerosis. Clones were sequenced by immunoSEQ multiplex PCR, and TCRdb holds only the in-frame ones, with some missing. The sample lists over 45,000 clones; 80% to 95% were seen once. The V and J ends lost 10 bases and 6 bases respectively, with 6 bases between them. The CDR3 has 10 amino acids. Germline V CDR1 and CDR2: MNHNY, SVGAGI (reference sequence). The receptor's source is a female donor in good health, enrolled as a control in a pregnancy study. This material consisted of peripheral blood, taken in the third trimester of pregnancy. This chain joins TRBV6-6 and TRBJ2-2; no definite D call. The CDR3 nucleotides read TGTGCCACGGGTGCCGGGGAGCTGTTTTTT. This codes for CATGAGELFF.